Listed below are T cell receptor beta chains from one sample, sequenced in a study of shared clonotypes between healthy human individuals. The repertoire was sequenced with immunoSEQ multiplex PCR; TCRdb's copy has only in-frame clones and lacks some. The profile shows over 1.5 million clones, roughly 98% of them singletons. The specimen sequenced was naive CD4+ T cells sorted from blood. Every receptor here comes from a man aged 25 to 45 in good health. Both conserved end residues are part of each CDR3. A D gene is named only where the DNA matches it firmly. Size values are once, few and many counts, or a class for expanded clones, and some rows have none.

D	length	size	V	J	DNA	CDR3
-	16	-	TRBV5-5	TRBJ2-1	TGTGCCAGCAGCTTGGCGGGGTCAAAGCGCAACAATGAGCAGTTCTTC	CASSLAGSKRNNEQFF
-	12	once	TRBV18	TRBJ2-5	TGTGCCAGCTCACCAAACCAGGGTTCACAGTACTTC	CASSPNQGSQYF
-	13	once	TRBV29-1	TRBJ1-5	TGCAGCGTTATAGGGGACGGCAATCAGCCCCAGCATTTT	CSVIGDGNQPQHF
TRBD1	13	-	TRBV5-1	TRBJ1-2	TGCGCCAGCAGCTCAGGGGGCTCATATGGCTACACCTTC	CASSSGGSYGYTF
-	14	-	TRBV10-3	TRBJ1-1	TGTGCCATCAACGAGGAGGGGTTGAACACTGAAGCTTTCTTT	CAINEEGLNTEAFF
-	16	once	TRBV5-4	TRBJ2-1	TGTGCCAGCAGCTTACAACAGGGATTCTCCTACAATGAGCAGTTCTTC	CASSLQQGFSYNEQFF
TRBD1	15	-	TRBV28	TRBJ1-2	TGTGCCAGCAGTTTGGCGGACAGGGGGCTTCGAGGCTACACCTTC	CASSLADRGLRGYTF
TRBD1	14	-	TRBV5-1	TRBJ2-5	TGCGCCAGCAGCAAGGACAGGGGCGCAGAGACCCAGTACTTC	CASSKDRGAETQYF
-	16	-	TRBV5-5	TRBJ2-4	TGTGCCAGCAGCCTAGGACAGCAGGTAGCCAAAAACATTCAGTACTTC	CASSLGQQVAKNIQYF
-	14	-	TRBV7-2	TRBJ2-1	TGTGCCAGCAGCCGGAGTAGCTCCTACAATGAGCAGTTCTTC	CASSRSSSYNEQFF
-	14	-	TRBV4-3	TRBJ2-7	TGCGCCAGCAGCCAAGAGTCGGTCTCCTACGAGCAGTACTTC	CASSQESVSYEQYF
TRBD2	16	-	TRBV11-2	TRBJ2-7	TGTGCCAGCAGCTTAGAGCCTAGCGGGGCCGAATACGAGCAGTACTTC	CASSLEPSGAEYEQYF
-	15	once	TRBV28	TRBJ2-7	TGTGCCAGCAGCGTCCTTAGCGGTGCTTCCTACGAGCAGTACTTC	CASSVLSGASYEQYF
-	13	-	TRBV7-8	TRBJ1-5	TGTGCCAGCAGCTCGGGGCTCAATCAGCCCCAGCATTTT	CASSSGLNQPQHF
-	14	-	TRBV2	TRBJ2-5	TGTGCCAGCAGTGAATCCACGGGGCAAGAGACCCAGTACTTC	CASSESTGQETQYF
-	18	-	TRBV5-1	TRBJ1-1	TGCGCCAGCAGCCCCCGAGCGGGGGGCATGGGAATGAACACTGAAGCTTTCTTT	CASSPRAGGMGMNTEAFF
-	13	-	TRBV10-1	TRBJ1-1	TGCGCCAGCAGTGAGTCTCGTGACAGTGAAGCTTTCTTT	CASSESRDSEAFF
TRBD1	13	-	TRBV10-3	TRBJ1-2	TGTGCCACCGGGACAGCACAAAGAGATGGCTACACCTTC	CATGTAQRDGYTF
-	13	-	TRBV7-9	TRBJ1-1	TGTGCCAGCAGCCCCAGACAGGCCACTGAAGCTTTCTTT	CASSPRQATEAFF
-	15	-	TRBV28	TRBJ2-7	TGTGCCACTGCAACCGGGCCAAAATACTCCTACGAGCAGTACTTC	CATATGPKYSYEQYF
-	18	-	TRBV11-2	TRBJ2-1	TGTGCCAGCAGCTCATCCCCCTCAGGGGCCACCAACTACAATGAGCAGTTCTTC	CASSSSPSGATNYNEQFF
-	15	-	TRBV6-5	TRBJ2-1	TGTGCCAGCAGTTATAATCCCTTTCTACACAATGAGCAGTTCTTC	CASSYNPFLHNEQFF
TRBD2	15	-	TRBV25-1	TRBJ2-2	TGTGCCAGCAGTGAATCCGGGAGGGGCACCGGGGAGCTGTTTTTT	CASSESGRGTGELFF
-	14	once	TRBV2	TRBJ2-7	TGTGCCAGCCTAGCCGGGACTCACGTCTACGAGCAGTACTTC	CASLAGTHVYEQYF
TRBD2	18	-	TRBV28	TRBJ2-3	TGTGCCAGCAGCTACGTAGGGCGACTAGCGGGCCGCACAGATACGCAGTATTTT	CASSYVGRLAGRTDTQYF
TRBD2	14	-	TRBV5-4	TRBJ2-2	TGTGCCAGCAGCCTAGGACTAGCGGGATCTGAGCTGTTTTTT	CASSLGLAGSELFF